This TCR beta chain was identified during a study of Graves' ophthalmopathy and Graves' hyperthyroidism. This clonotype was counted ten times or more. Germline values: CDR1 PRHDT, CDR2 FYEKMQ (reference sequence). The V segment lost 5 bases and the J segment 5 bases; nucleotides outside the gene matches: 5. This CDR3 contains 14 residues. Amplifying from RNA transcripts, the study obtained TCR beta CDR3 regions. An opening RT-PCR round employed HTBI primers and preceded a second-round multiplex PCR. TCRdb reanalysed the multiplex PCR reads using MiXCR and keeps one entry per CDR3 protein. The table lists 450,000 to 600,000 distinct CDR3 sequences, approximately 35% of them singletons.

Source material: peripheral blood or thyroid tissue (not recorded which). This chain uses TRBV13 with TRBJ2-7; 11 bases line up with TRBD1. The source of this sequence is an adult man with Graves' hyperthyroidism. The CDR3: CASSLRDRGNEQYF. CDR3 nucleotide sequence: TGTGCCAGCAGCCTCCGGGACAGGGGGAACGAGCAGTACTTC.